One sample yielded the 3 T cell receptor beta chains listed below, sequenced in a study of TIL therapy for anti-PD-1-resistant metastatic lung cancer. Time point meaning: pre-treatment sample, taken before nivolumab and TIL therapy. Tumor tissue came from excised metastases, mostly pleural nodules or supraclavicular lymph nodes. The libraries were made with immunoSEQ v3. Assay: immunoSEQ multiplex PCR; the TCRdb copy retains only in-frame clones and omits some. Here the sample spans some 26,000 clones, roughly 69% being singletons. The sample consisted of tumor tissue, taken at baseline. Source of these receptors: a woman aged 25 to 80 with non-small cell lung cancer.

This chain joins TRBV5-1 and TRBJ2-2, with 10 positions matching TRBD2. Unmatched junction bases numbered 21, after V lost 4 bases and J lost 6 bases. This CDR3 region has 20 residues. Germline V gene sequence: CDR1 SGHRS, CDR2 YFSETQ. CDR3 loop: CASSVPSRGSSGRGPGELFF. CDR3 DNA: TGCGCCAGCAGCGTACCGTCTAGGGGTTCTAGCGGGAGAGGGCCCGGGGAGCTGTTTTTT.

This clone was counted many times. This chain uses TRBV7-9 with TRBJ1-2; D not certain. This CDR3 has 17 residues. V lost 2 bases, J lost 0 bases, and 16 bases lay in between. Germline CDR1 and CDR2: SEHNR and FQNEAQ (reference sequence). In DNA form, the CDR3 reads TGTGCCAGCAGCTTACCAGTGGACCCTGAGGCTAACTATGGCTACACCTTC. Its protein is CASSLPVDPEANYGYTF.

This sequence joins TRBV7-8 and TRBJ1-1; weak D call: TRBD1 (6 bases). The CDR3 runs 15 residues. Trimming left V 4 bases short and J 1 base short, with 13 bases between. In germline, CDR1 is SGHVS, CDR2 FQNEAQ. CDR3 nucleotide sequence: TGTGCCAGCAGCTCGTCGAGACAGGAGAACACTGAAGCTTTCTTT. The encoded protein is CASSSSRQENTEAFF.